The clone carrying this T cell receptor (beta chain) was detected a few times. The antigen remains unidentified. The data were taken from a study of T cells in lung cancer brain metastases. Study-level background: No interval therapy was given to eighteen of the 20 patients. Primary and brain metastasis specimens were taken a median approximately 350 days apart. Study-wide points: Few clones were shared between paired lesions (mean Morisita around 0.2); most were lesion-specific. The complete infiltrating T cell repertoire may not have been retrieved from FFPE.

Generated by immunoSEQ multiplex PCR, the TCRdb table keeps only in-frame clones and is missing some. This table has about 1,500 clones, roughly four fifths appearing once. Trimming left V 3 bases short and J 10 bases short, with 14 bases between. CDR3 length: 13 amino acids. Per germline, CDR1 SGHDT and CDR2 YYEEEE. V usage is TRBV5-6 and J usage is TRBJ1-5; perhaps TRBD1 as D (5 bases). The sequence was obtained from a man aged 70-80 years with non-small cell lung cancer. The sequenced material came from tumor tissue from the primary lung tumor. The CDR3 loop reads CASSWGRSEPQHF. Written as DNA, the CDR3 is TGTGCCAGCAGCTGGGGCCGAAGTGAACCCCAGCATTTT.